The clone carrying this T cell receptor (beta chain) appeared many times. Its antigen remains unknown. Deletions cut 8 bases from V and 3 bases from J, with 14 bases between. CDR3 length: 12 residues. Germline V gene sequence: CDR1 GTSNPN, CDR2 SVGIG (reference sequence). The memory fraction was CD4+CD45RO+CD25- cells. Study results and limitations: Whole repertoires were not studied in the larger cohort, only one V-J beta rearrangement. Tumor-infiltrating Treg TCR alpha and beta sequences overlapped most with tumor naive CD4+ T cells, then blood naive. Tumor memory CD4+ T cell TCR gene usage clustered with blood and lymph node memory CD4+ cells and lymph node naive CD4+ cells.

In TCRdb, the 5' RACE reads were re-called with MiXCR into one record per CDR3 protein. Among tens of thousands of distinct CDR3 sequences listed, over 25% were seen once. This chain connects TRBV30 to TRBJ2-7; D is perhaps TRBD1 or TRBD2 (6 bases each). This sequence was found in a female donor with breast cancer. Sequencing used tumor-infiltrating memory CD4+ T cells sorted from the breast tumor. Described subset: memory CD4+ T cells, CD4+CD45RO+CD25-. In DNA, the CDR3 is TGTGCCGTAAACAGGGAGGACTACGAGCAGTACTTC. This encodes CAVNREDYEQYF. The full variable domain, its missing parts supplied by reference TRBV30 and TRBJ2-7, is SQTIHQWPATLVQPVGSPLSLECTVEGTSNPNLYWYRQAAGRGLQLLFYSVGIGQISSEVPQNLSASRPQDRQFILSSKKLLLSDSGFYLCAVNREDYEQYFGPGTRLTVT.